The rows below give T cell receptor beta chains drawn from one sample of a study of T cells in Graves' hyperthyroidism and ophthalmopathy. TCRdb ran MiXCR on the multiplex PCR reads and lists one entry per CDR3 protein. Here the sample spans 640,000 or so distinct CDR3 sequences, about 15% being singletons. Sequencing was performed on blood. Every receptor here comes from a woman between 35 and 50 years old with Graves' ophthalmopathy. Each CDR3 is given without its conserved first and last residue.

j_call | v_call | cdr3_aa
TRBJ2-7 | TRBV7-9 | ASSPDTQITYEQY
TRBJ2-7 | TRBV30 | AWSGNRGYTYEQY
TRBJ1-1 | TRBV19 | ASGGQVNTEAF
TRBJ2-7 | TRBV20-1 | SAIGGAYEQY
TRBJ1-3 | TRBV12-3/TRBV12-4 | ASRLGRGGNTIY
TRBJ1-1 | TRBV2 | ASIEWGLGAEAF
TRBJ1-2 | TRBV28 | ASSYPGQTYGYT
TRBJ1-1 | TRBV30 | AWSVQGLNTEAF
TRBJ2-5 | TRBV20-1 | SARVQGQETQY
TRBJ1-2 | TRBV19 | ASSPRRGLWDGYT
TRBJ2-2 | TRBV9 | ASSVIARGATGELF
TRBJ2-7 | TRBV9 | ASSVDVWDEQY
TRBJ2-7 | TRBV4-2 | ASSQEGGRTPEQY
TRBJ2-2 | TRBV6-5 | ASSNRNYGTGELF
TRBJ2-7 | TRBV5-1 | ASSLGYGGEQY
TRBJ1-4 | TRBV6-1 | ASSATGQGEKLF
TRBJ1-6 | TRBV30 | AWSRTGSPLH
TRBJ1-2 | TRBV19 | ASRGQTNYGYT
TRBJ2-7 | TRBV14 | ASSQDTGGKRYEQY
TRBJ1-2 | TRBV14 | ASSQEFPWTGDSGYT
TRBJ2-7 | TRBV12-3/TRBV12-4 | ASTLLAGYEQY
TRBJ1-2 | TRBV11-2 | ASSLGAGAAQYGYT
TRBJ2-2 | TRBV6-2/TRBV6-3 | ASSYSLPRGNTGELF
TRBJ2-7 | TRBV7-2 | ASSPQTGWADEQY
TRBJ1-2 | TRBV27 | ASSRRQLGSNYGYT
TRBJ2-2 | TRBV27 | ASSKGQSGTGELF
TRBJ2-7 | TRBV28 | ASRDPGPDYEQY
TRBJ2-7 | TRBV10-3 | AISSADSYEQY
TRBJ1-2 | TRBV5-1 | ASSGTGLSADYGYT
TRBJ2-7 | TRBV7-3 | ASSPQGASGAYEQY
TRBJ2-7 | TRBV19 | ASSMEREQY
TRBJ1-1 | TRBV28 | ASSGWSLNTEAF
TRBJ2-2 | TRBV28 | ASSWDRVGTGELF
TRBJ2-7 | TRBV6-2/TRBV6-3 | ASHRGRAYEQY
TRBJ1-1 | TRBV12-5 | ASGTGVGAEAF
TRBJ2-2 | TRBV6-1 | ASSEGQNTGELF
TRBJ1-5 | TRBV12-3/TRBV12-4 | ASSDFGEPQH
TRBJ1-2 | TRBV27 | ASSLSGPLYGYT
TRBJ2-5 | TRBV14 | ASSAKIGGEETQY
TRBJ2-7 | TRBV11-2 | ASRFMGNHEQY
TRBJ1-5 | TRBV10-1 | ASSAREGTNQPQH
TRBJ1-1 | TRBV6-2/TRBV6-3 | ASSYSYDRVWDTEAF
TRBJ2-7 | TRBV6-2/TRBV6-3 | ASSRDILGRNPSYEQY